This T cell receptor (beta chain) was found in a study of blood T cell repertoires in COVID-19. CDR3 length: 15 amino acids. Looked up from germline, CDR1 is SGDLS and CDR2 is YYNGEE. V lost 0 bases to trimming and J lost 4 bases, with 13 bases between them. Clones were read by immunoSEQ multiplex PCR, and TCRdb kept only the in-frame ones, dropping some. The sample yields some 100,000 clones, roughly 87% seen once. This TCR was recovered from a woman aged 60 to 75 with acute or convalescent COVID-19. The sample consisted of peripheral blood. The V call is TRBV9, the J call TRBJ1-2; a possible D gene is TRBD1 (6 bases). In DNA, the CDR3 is TGTGCCAGCAGCGTAGAAGCGCAGGGGAGCTATGGCTACACCTTC. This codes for CASSVEAQGSYGYTF.